This TCR beta chain was identified in a study of blood T cell repertoires in COVID-19. Study background: Researchers got acute and convalescent COVID-19 samples from the United States, Italy and Spain. PBMCs, B-cell-depleted T cells, or T cells provided the cDNA or gDNA that made up the material.

This clone occurred once. Original analysis: From reference gene primer amplification, estimates of nucleated cell counts were derived. Repertoires were generated with immunoSEQ multiplex PCR, while TCRdb's copy carries only in-frame clones and drops some. V, J and clone size are taken as reported in that table, and D and trimming were inferred from the DNA itself. Seen here are approximately 210,000 clones, about 91% observed once, and the top ten hold about 5%. The germline CDR1 and CDR2 sequences are MGHDK and SYGVNS. V lost 2 bases to trimming and J lost 6 bases, with 13 bases between them. The CDR3 consists of 15 residues.

This chain joins TRBV25-1 and TRBJ1-4; maybe TRBD1 (5 bases). The origin of this receptor is a woman aged 40 to 50 with acute or convalescent COVID-19. Sequences were obtained from peripheral blood. CDR3 DNA: TGTGCCAGCAGTGAAGTGGGGAGGGGATATGAAAAACTGTTTTTT. It codes for CASSEVGRGYEKLFF.